A selection of T cell receptor beta chains follows, all from one sample in a study of molecular identifiers for immune sequencing clone quantification. A single record per CDR3 protein comes from TCRdb applying MiXCR to the PCR reads. Of tens of thousands of distinct CDR3 sequences listed, around a sixth are singletons. Material for sequencing was naive CD8+ T cells from blood, with Jurkat cell RNA spiked in. The source is a human donor in good health. Some libraries in this study had Jurkat cell RNA spiked in. Each CDR3 is given with its conserved first and last residue. A D gene is named only where the DNA matches it firmly. A row's size may be missing; if present it is once, few, many or a size class.

v_call: TRBV21-1
clone_size: -
d_call: -
j_call: TRBJ1-6
cdr3_nt: TGTGCCAGCAGCAAAGCGCGAGTGAGCTCCTATAATTCACCCCTCCACTTT
cdr3_aa: CASSKARVSSYNSPLHF

v_call: TRBV5-1
clone_size: -
d_call: TRBD2
j_call: TRBJ2-1
cdr3_nt: TGCGCCAGCAGCCTTGGGACTAGCGGCCTCCCCGTGGGGGATGAGCAGTTCTTC
cdr3_aa: CASSLGTSGLPVGDEQFF

v_call: TRBV9
clone_size: many
d_call: -
j_call: TRBJ2-5
cdr3_nt: TGTGCCAGCAGCCCTGACGGGTTACAAGAGACCCAGTACTTC
cdr3_aa: CASSPDGLQETQYF

v_call: TRBV27
clone_size: many
d_call: -
j_call: TRBJ1-3
cdr3_nt: TGTGCCAGCAGCCCTTTGGGGGTAATTGGAAACACCATATATTTT
cdr3_aa: CASSPLGVIGNTIYF

v_call: TRBV20-1
clone_size: many
d_call: -
j_call: TRBJ2-2
cdr3_nt: TGCAGTGCTAGGACCCAGCACCTTCCCGGGGAGCTGTTTTTT
cdr3_aa: CSARTQHLPGELFF

v_call: TRBV24-1
clone_size: -
d_call: -
j_call: TRBJ2-3
cdr3_nt: TGTGCCACCAGTGACGCCGATCCAGATACGCAGTATTTT
cdr3_aa: CATSDADPDTQYF

v_call: TRBV5-8
clone_size: many
d_call: -
j_call: TRBJ2-3
cdr3_nt: TGTGCCAGCAGCTTGTATCTACATACAGATACGCAGTATTTT
cdr3_aa: CASSLYLHTDTQYF

v_call: TRBV7-9
clone_size: -
d_call: -
j_call: TRBJ1-2
cdr3_nt: TGTGCCACCAATGGGAATGGCTACACCTTC
cdr3_aa: CATNGNGYTF

v_call: TRBV28
clone_size: medium-sized
d_call: -
j_call: TRBJ2-4
cdr3_nt: TGTGCCAGCAGACAAGGCCCCAGGTCATCGGCCAAAAACATTCAGTACTTC
cdr3_aa: CASRQGPRSSAKNIQYF

v_call: TRBV9
clone_size: many
d_call: -
j_call: TRBJ2-6
cdr3_nt: TGTGCCAGCGAGGCGGGACCGAGGGGGGCCAACGTCCTGACTTTC
cdr3_aa: CASEAGPRGANVLTF

v_call: TRBV2
clone_size: many
d_call: TRBD2
j_call: TRBJ2-7
cdr3_nt: TGTGCCAGCAGCTCTACTAGCGGGAGACCCTACGAGCAGTACTTC
cdr3_aa: CASSSTSGRPYEQYF

v_call: TRBV6-6
clone_size: many
d_call: -
j_call: TRBJ2-7
cdr3_nt: TGTGCCAGCGGGAGCTACGAGCAGTACTTC
cdr3_aa: CASGSYEQYF

v_call: TRBV7-8
clone_size: many
d_call: -
j_call: TRBJ2-7
cdr3_nt: TGTGCCAGCAGCCCGCTGAACGAGCAGTACTTC
cdr3_aa: CASSPLNEQYF

v_call: TRBV19
clone_size: many
d_call: TRBD2
j_call: TRBJ2-1
cdr3_nt: TGTGCCACGAGACTAGCGGGAACTTACAATGAGCAGTTCTTC
cdr3_aa: CATRLAGTYNEQFF

v_call: TRBV7-2
clone_size: many
d_call: -
j_call: TRBJ2-3
cdr3_nt: TGTGCCAGCAGCTTAGGGAGCGGGCACACAGATACGCAGTATTTT
cdr3_aa: CASSLGSGHTDTQYF

v_call: TRBV7-6
clone_size: many
d_call: -
j_call: TRBJ2-2
cdr3_nt: TGTGCCAGCAGCTTGCCTCTCACCGGGGAGCTGTTTTTT
cdr3_aa: CASSLPLTGELFF

v_call: TRBV28
clone_size: many
d_call: -
j_call: TRBJ2-3
cdr3_nt: TGTGCCAGCAGTTTAGGGCAGGGTCCTAGCACAGATACGCAGTATTTT
cdr3_aa: CASSLGQGPSTDTQYF

v_call: TRBV4-1
clone_size: many
d_call: -
j_call: TRBJ2-3
cdr3_nt: TGCGCCAGCAGCATACCCGGGACCTTATCGACCAAGGAGAGCACAGATACGCAGTATTTT
cdr3_aa: CASSIPGTLSTKESTDTQYF

v_call: TRBV7-6
clone_size: many
d_call: TRBD2
j_call: TRBJ2-2
cdr3_nt: TGTGCCAGCAGCTCGGGACTAGCCGGTATAGGGGAGCTGTTTTTT
cdr3_aa: CASSSGLAGIGELFF

v_call: TRBV9
clone_size: many
d_call: TRBD2
j_call: TRBJ2-3
cdr3_nt: TGTGCCAGCAACCTAGCGGGAGCTAGCACAGATACGCAGTATTTT
cdr3_aa: CASNLAGASTDTQYF

v_call: TRBV2
clone_size: many
d_call: TRBD2
j_call: TRBJ2-3
cdr3_nt: TGTGCCAGCAGCGGACTAGCCACTAGCACAGATACGCAGTATTTT
cdr3_aa: CASSGLATSTDTQYF